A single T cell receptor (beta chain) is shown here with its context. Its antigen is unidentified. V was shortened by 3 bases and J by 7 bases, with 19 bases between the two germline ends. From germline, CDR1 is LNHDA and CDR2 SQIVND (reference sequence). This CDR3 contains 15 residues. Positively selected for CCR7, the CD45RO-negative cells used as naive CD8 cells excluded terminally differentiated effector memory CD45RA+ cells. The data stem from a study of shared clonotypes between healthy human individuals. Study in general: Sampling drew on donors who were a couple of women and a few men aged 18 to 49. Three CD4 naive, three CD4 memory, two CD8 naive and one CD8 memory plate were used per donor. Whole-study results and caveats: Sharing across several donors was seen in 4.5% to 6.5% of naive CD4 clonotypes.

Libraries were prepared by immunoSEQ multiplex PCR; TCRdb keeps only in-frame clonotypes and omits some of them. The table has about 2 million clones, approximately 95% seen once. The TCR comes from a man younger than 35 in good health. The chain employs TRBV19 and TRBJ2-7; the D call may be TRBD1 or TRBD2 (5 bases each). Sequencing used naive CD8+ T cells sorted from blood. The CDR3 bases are TGTGCCAGTAGTATGACCTACGGGGCGCCGGGAGAGCAGTACTTC. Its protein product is CASSMTYGAPGEQYF.